Below, 9 T cell receptor beta chains from the same sample are listed, as sequenced in a study of blood T cell repertoires in COVID-19. Sequenced by immunoSEQ multiplex PCR; TCRdb stores in-frame clones only, minus some. Among a few hundred thousand clones listed, 85% were seen once. Sequencing was performed on peripheral blood. The receptors were sampled from a woman aged 18-29 years with acute or convalescent COVID-19.

This chain uses TRBV4-1 with TRBJ2-2, with a weak D call TRBD2 (5 bases). This CDR3 has 15 amino acids. Germline lookup yields CDR1 MGHRA and CDR2 YSYEKL. The ends were cut back, 0 bases at V and 4 bases at J, with 9 bases in the middle. The CDR3 nucleotides read TGCGCCAGCAGCCAAGACGGGAAGGGCACCGGGGAGCTGTTTTTT. Its translation is CASSQDGKGTGELFF.

The chain couples TRBV6-6 to TRBJ2-1; TRBD2 matches 7 bases. Germline V gene lookup returns CDR1 MNHNY and CDR2 SVGAGI (reference sequence). The CDR3 runs 14 residues. J lost 2 bases, V lost 8 bases, and 6 bases had no gene match. CDR3 loop: CASRDYDTYNEQFF. The CDR3 bases are TGTGCCAGCCGGGACTACGATACCTACAATGAGCAGTTCTTC.

The chain links TRBV19 to TRBJ1-2; D is unresolved. Per the germline V gene, CDR1 is LNHDA and CDR2 is SQIVND (reference sequence). The CDR3 totals 15 residues. V lost 3 bases and J 7 bases, leaving 18 bases between the germline ends. CDR3 loop: CASSILGPRQGGYTF. Here the CDR3 DNA reads TGTGCCAGTAGTATTCTGGGCCCCAGACAAGGTGGCTACACCTTC.

CDR3 amino acids: CASSTRIAGKETQYF. DNA of the CDR3: TGTGCCAGCAGCACCCGGATAGCGGGAAAAGAGACCCAGTACTTC. The chain is built from TRBV7-9 and TRBJ2-5; TRBD2 agrees at 8 bases. Trimming cost V 5 bases and J 3 bases; bases outside gene matches: 8. The CDR3 runs 15 residues. CDR1 is SEHNR, CDR2 FQNEAQ, per germline (reference sequence). Using reference TRBV7-9 and TRBJ2-5 for the parts outside the CDR3, the full variable domain is DTGVSQNPRHKITKRGQNVTFRCDPISEHNRLYWYRQTLGQGPEFLTYFQNEAQLEKSRLLSDRFSAERPKGSFSTLEIQRTEQGDSAMYLCASSTRIAGKETQYFGPGTRLLVL.

The chain carries TRBV19 and TRBJ1-2; D not resolved. Germline V CDR1 and CDR2: LNHDA, SQIVND (reference sequence). CDR3 length equals 11 residues. V dropped 7 bases and J dropped 10 bases, with 13 bases sitting between them. The CDR3 nucleotides are TGTGCCAGTATATCAGGAACGGTCTACACCTTC. Protein: CASISGTVYTF.

V gene TRBV6-2 or TRBV6-3 combines with J gene TRBJ1-1; 7 bases align to TRBD1. Germline V lookup: CDR1 MNHEY, CDR2 SVGEGT. The CDR3 length is 13 residues. With V trimmed by 4 bases and J by 4 bases, 3 bases remained unmatched. In DNA form, the CDR3 reads TGTGCCAGCAGTTCCGACAGGGTCACTGAAGCTTTCTTT. This encodes CASSSDRVTEAFF.

This chain uses TRBV24-1 with TRBJ2-7; a weak D match, TRBD1 (5 bases). The CDR3 extends over 13 amino acids. With 10 bases removed from V and 3 bases from J, the gap between germline ends came to 15 bases. Germline assignment: CDR1 KGHDR and CDR2 SFDVKD. The CDR3 nucleotides read TGTGCCACAGTTCCAGGGCGCCTCTACGAGCAGTACTTC. Translation: CATVPGRLYEQYF.

This chain joins TRBV6-1 and TRBJ2-5; 9 bases are shared with TRBD1. CDR1 is MNHNS, CDR2 SASEGT, per germline. The junction had 6 bases not matched to a gene; V was cut back by 2 bases and J by 5 bases. CDR3 length equals 15 residues. The CDR3 bases are TGTGCCAGCAGTGAAAGGACAGGGGAGTTGGAGACCCAGTACTTC. As protein: CASSERTGELETQYF.

This sequence joins TRBV5-1 and TRBJ2-3; 13 nucleotides agree with TRBD2. This CDR3 contains 16 residues. CDR1 is SGHRS and CDR2 is YFSETQ in the germline V gene. With V trimmed by 4 bases and J by 1 base, 3 bases remained unmatched. CDR3 nucleotide sequence: TGCGCCAGCAGCGACGGACTAGCGGGAGGCACAGATACGCAGTATTTT. It encodes CASSDGLAGGTDTQYF.